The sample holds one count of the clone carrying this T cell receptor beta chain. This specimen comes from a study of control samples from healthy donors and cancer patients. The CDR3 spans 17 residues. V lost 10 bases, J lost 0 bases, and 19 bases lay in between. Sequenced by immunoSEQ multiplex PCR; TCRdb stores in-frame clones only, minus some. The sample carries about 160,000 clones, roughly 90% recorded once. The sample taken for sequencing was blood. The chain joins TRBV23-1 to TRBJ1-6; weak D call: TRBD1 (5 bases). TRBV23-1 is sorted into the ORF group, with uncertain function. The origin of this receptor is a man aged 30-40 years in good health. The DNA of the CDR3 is TGCGCCACCTATCGGGGCAGGTTGAGCTCCTATAATTCACCCCTCCACTTT. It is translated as CATYRGRLSSYNSPLHF.